A single sample is the source of the 25 T cell receptor beta chains below, sequenced in a study of blood T cell repertoires in COVID-19 (dated by TCRdb to 2020 to 2022). The library came from the immunoSEQ multiplex PCR assay. The immuneACCESS repertoire file appears here via TCRdb, limited to in-frame rearrangements. These files lack a portion of the clones; in checked studies, under half of the deficit traces to unresolved V genes, and the cause of the others is not known. This sample is represented by 45,000 or so clones; 80% to 90% of them were singletons. 2.1% of the sample rests with the top ten. Sequencing was performed on peripheral blood. The receptors here all came from a woman of 80 years or more with COVID-19, enrolled during active disease.

The chain uses TRBV18 and TRBJ2-1; D perhaps matches TRBD1 (6 bases). CDR1 and CDR2 (germline): KGHSH, LQKENI. The CDR3 is 20 amino acids. With 3 bases removed from V and 4 bases from J, the gap between germline ends came to 28 bases. CDR3 nucleotides: TGTGCCAGCTCACCTCAGGGGTGGCGGACCTCGCAAAAGGCTTACAATGAGCAGTTCTTC. Translated: CASSPQGWRTSQKAYNEQFF.

This clone was found once. This chain joins TRBV13 and TRBJ2-7, with 13 bases aligning to TRBD2. V dropped 4 bases and J dropped 6; count of bases not matched to a gene: 12. The germline V gene encodes CDR1 PRHDT and CDR2 FYEKMQ (reference sequence). This CDR3 spans 17 amino acids. The CDR3 DNA is TGTGCCAGCAGCTGGACTAGCGGGAGTAGGGGGGGTCTCGAGCAGTACTTC. Its protein is CASSWTSGSRGGLEQYF.

The chain links TRBV29-1 to TRBJ1-1, with 7 bases that match TRBD1. The trim removed 3 bases at V and 2 bases at J, leaving 9 bases unmatched. This CDR3 has 15 residues. Germline loops: CDR1 SQVTM, CDR2 ANQGSEA. The CDR3, as DNA: TGCAGCGTTGATCCGAGACAGGGTTTTAACACTGAAGCTTTCTTT. Its protein product is CSVDPRQGFNTEAFF. The full variable domain, with the rest looked up from reference TRBV29-1 and TRBJ1-1, is SAVISQKPSRDICQRGTSLTIQCQVDSQVTMMFWYRQQPGQSLTLIATANQGSEATYESGFVIDKFPISRPNLTFSTLTVSNMSPEDSSIYLCSVDPRQGFNTEAFFGQGTRLTVV.

The chain recombines TRBV18 with TRBJ1-1; TRBD1 is a possible D gene (6 bases). Germline V gene sequence: CDR1 KGHSH, CDR2 LQKENI. Trimming removed 5 bases from V and 4 bases from J, with 17 bases in between. The length of the CDR3 is 15 residues. As DNA, the CDR3 is TGTGCCAGCTCAACTAACTCAGGGGACGGCACTGAAGCTTTCTTT. This translates into CASSTNSGDGTEAFF.

This clone appeared a single time. The chain recombines TRBV3-1 (or the pseudogene TRBV3-2) with TRBJ2-5, with 7 bases fitting TRBD2. The V gene's germline CDR1 is LGHDT and CDR2 YNNKEL (reference sequence). The CDR3 length is 15 residues. J gave up 5 bases and V 0 bases, and 6 bases lay outside the gene matches. The CDR3 DNA reads as TGTGCCAGCAGCCAAGAAGGGGAGGGCCGCGAGACCCAGTACTTC. Protein sequence: CASSQEGEGRETQYF.

The chain couples TRBV28 to TRBJ2-7, with D possibly matching TRBD1 (5 bases). Germline V gene sequence: CDR1 MDHEN, CDR2 SYDVKM. This CDR3 spans 14 amino acids. Trimming stripped 5 bases from V and 0 bases from J, with 11 bases between. The CDR3 loop is CASSDGALSYEQYF. The DNA of the CDR3 is TGTGCCAGCAGTGATGGGGCCCTCTCCTACGAGCAGTACTTC. The complete variable domain, with remaining parts taken from reference TRBV28 and TRBJ2-7, reads DVKVTQSSRYLVKRTGEKVFLECVQDMDHENMFWYRQDPGLGLRLIYFSYDVKMKEKGDIPEGYSVSREKKERFSLILESASTNQTSMYLCASSDGALSYEQYFGPGTRLTVT.

The V gene is TRBV5-6, the J gene TRBJ1-2; 12 bases fit TRBD1. This CDR3 is 16 amino acids long. V was clipped by 3 bases and J by 4 bases; unmatched bases: 7. CDR1 and CDR2 from the germline V gene are SGHDT and YYEEEE. CDR3 sequence (DNA): TGTGCCAGCAGCTCTTGGGACAGGGGGCATATCTATGGCTACACCTTC. Its protein product is CASSSWDRGHIYGYTF.

This clone is a singleton in its sample. The rearrangement uses TRBV27 and TRBJ1-6; D gene unclear. Between the trimmed V and J ends, which lost 1 base and 0 bases, there was a span of 7 bases. The CDR3 length is 16 residues. The V gene's germline CDR1 is MNHEY and CDR2 SMNVEV (reference sequence). The CDR3: CASSLFPVSYNSPLHF. The CDR3 DNA follows: TGTGCCAGCAGTTTATTTCCAGTCTCCTATAATTCACCCCTCCACTTT.

The chain links TRBV5-1 to TRBJ2-7; tentatively, D is TRBD2 (6 bases). Trimming left V 4 bases short and J 8 bases short, with 16 bases between. Germline loops: CDR1 SGHRS, CDR2 YFSETQ. The CDR3 extends over 13 amino acids. Here the CDR3 DNA reads TGCGCCAGCAGCGTCCGGGACTTCCAAAAGCAGTACTTC. The encoded protein is CASSVRDFQKQYF.

This clone was detected once. The CDR3 DNA sequence: TGTGCCAGCAGCTCGGGACTAGCGGGAATCACAGATACGCAGTATTTT. Amino acid sequence: CASSSGLAGITDTQYF. This chain uses TRBV11-3 with TRBJ2-3; 13 bases fit TRBD2. This CDR3 spans 16 amino acids. J gave up 2 bases and V 4 bases, and 3 bases lay outside the gene matches. Germline V lookup: CDR1 SGHNT, CDR2 YENEEA.

The gene calls are TRBV28 and TRBJ2-6; tentatively, D is TRBD2 (5 bases). Trimming shortened V by 8 bases and J by 0 bases, and 8 bases separated the two germline ends. CDR1 is MDHEN and CDR2 is SYDVKM in the germline V gene. CDR3 length: 14 residues. The CDR3 bases are TGTGCCAGCCTTGAGGGCTCTGGGGCCAACGTCCTGACTTTC. Protein sequence: CASLEGSGANVLTF.

V usage is TRBV5-5 and J usage is TRBJ2-3, with D tentatively TRBD2 (5 bases). The CDR3 consists of 16 residues. Germline lookup yields CDR1 SGHKS and CDR2 YYEKEE (reference sequence). Trimming stripped 0 bases from V and 4 bases from J, with 15 bases between. The CDR3 DNA follows: TGTGCCAGCAGCTTGGATCCTAGCCGGAGGTCAGATACGCAGTATTTT. This translates into CASSLDPSRRSDTQYF.

The chain carries TRBV10-3 and TRBJ1-2; TRBD1 is a possible D gene (5 bases). The V gene's germline CDR1 is ENHRY and CDR2 SYGVKD. Trimming shortened V by 8 bases and J by 0 bases, and 10 bases separated the two germline ends. CDR3 length: 13 amino acids. The CDR3 loop is CAIEAGPNYGYTF. The CDR3 DNA sequence: TGTGCCATCGAAGCAGGGCCTAACTATGGCTACACCTTC.

A few counts support this clone. The V call is TRBV5-4, the J call TRBJ2-7, with TRBD1 as a possible D gene (6 bases). The V end was cut by 7 bases, the J end by 2 bases, with 13 bases between. The CDR3 is made up of 13 amino acids. Germline V CDR1 and CDR2: SGHNT, YYREEE (reference sequence). CDR3 coding DNA: TGTGCCAGCTCGCCAGGGGTCGCCTACGAGCAGTACTTC. It yields the protein CASSPGVAYEQYF. Variable domain in full (rest from reference TRBV5-4 and TRBJ2-7): ETGVTQSPTHLIKTRGQQVTLRCSSQSGHNTVSWYQQALGQGPQFIFQYYREEENGRGNFPPRFSGLQFPNYSSELNVNALELDDSALYLCASSPGVAYEQYFGPGTRLTVT.

This clone occurred once. The V gene is TRBV11-2, the J gene TRBJ2-7; the D gene is possibly TRBD1 (6 bases). The length of the CDR3 is 14 residues. CDR1 is SGHAT and CDR2 is FQNNGV in the germline V gene. Trimming removed 3 bases at V and 4 bases at J, with 13 bases between. The CDR3 DNA reads as TGTGCCAGCAGCTTGGGCCAGGGGATTTACGAGCAGTACTTC. Protein: CASSLGQGIYEQYF. The full variable domain, with the rest looked up from reference TRBV11-2 and TRBJ2-7, is EAGVAQSPRYKIIEKRQSVAFWCNPISGHATLYWYQQILGQGPKLLIQFQNNGVVDDSQLPKDRFSAERLKGVDSTLKIQPAKLEDSAVYLCASSLGQGIYEQYFGPGTRLTVT.

The CDR3 reads CASSILRDRASPLHF. CDR3 in DNA: TGTGCCAGTAGTATCCTCCGGGACAGGGCTTCACCCCTCCACTTT. This rearrangement joins TRBV19 to TRBJ1-6; TRBD1 agrees at 9 bases. CDR3 length equals 15 residues. Germline CDR1 is LNHDA and CDR2 is SQIVND (reference sequence). Trimming removed 3 bases from V and 9 bases from J; junction bases left unmatched: 6.

The genes are TRBV29-1 and TRBJ2-3; perhaps TRBD2 as D (7 bases). Germline CDR1 SQVTM, CDR2 ANQGSEA. V dropped 4 bases and J dropped 1 base, with 9 bases sitting between them. The CDR3 contains 13 residues. CDR3 sequence (DNA): TGCAGCGTTGTCGGGGGGCGCACAGATACGCAGTATTTT. The encoded protein is CSVVGGRTDTQYF.

V is TRBV5-5 and J is TRBJ2-1, with 7 positions matching TRBD2. Looked up from germline, CDR1 is SGHKS and CDR2 is YYEKEE (reference sequence). The V segment lost 0 bases and the J segment 4 bases; nucleotides outside the gene matches: 4. The CDR3 loop spans 15 amino acids. In DNA, the CDR3 is TGTGCCAGCAGCTTGGATGCGGGAGAATACAATGAGCAGTTCTTC. Its protein is CASSLDAGEYNEQFF.

The chain is built from TRBV29-1 and TRBJ1-6; 9 positions agree with TRBD1. V shed 6 bases and J 4 bases; nucleotides not matched to a gene: 7. This CDR3 contains 15 residues. Per germline, CDR1 SQVTM and CDR2 ANQGSEA. CDR3 DNA: TGCAGCGTCCGGGACAGGGCGCCTTATAATTCACCCCTCCACTTT. This codes for CSVRDRAPYNSPLHF.

There are a few counts of this clone. This chain links TRBV19 with TRBJ1-5; D uncertain. This CDR3 is built from 12 residues. CDR1 and CDR2 from the germline V gene are LNHDA and SQIVND (reference sequence). The ends were cut back, 3 bases at V and 5 bases at J, with 5 bases in the middle. The CDR3 sequence is CASSIEHQPQHF. CDR3 coding DNA: TGTGCCAGTAGTATCGAGCATCAGCCCCAGCATTTT.

The chain recombines TRBV4-2 with TRBJ2-7, with 9 positions matching TRBD2. J was trimmed by 2 bases and V by 2 bases; bases with no gene match: 4. This CDR3 has 15 residues. CDR1 is LGHNA, CDR2 YNFKEQ, per germline. The CDR3 DNA sequence: TGTGCCAGCAGCCAACCCAGCGGGGGGACCTACGAGCAGTACTTC. It encodes CASSQPSGGTYEQYF.

The chain combines TRBV5-1 with TRBJ1-1; 10 bases fit TRBD1. V gave up 0 bases and J gave up 7 bases; unmatched junction bases: 6. The CDR3 has 15 residues. CDR1 is SGHRS and CDR2 is YFSETQ in the germline V gene. The CDR3 sequence: CASSLGSTGGFEAFF. In nucleotides, the CDR3 is TGCGCCAGCAGCTTGGGGTCGACAGGGGGCTTTGAAGCTTTCTTT.

The CDR3 spells CASSRDSLFQPQHF. The CDR3 DNA reads TGTGCCAGCAGTCGGGACAGCCTTTTCCAGCCCCAGCATTTT. This chain links TRBV6-6 with TRBJ1-5; 7 bases map to TRBD1. The CDR3 loop spans 14 amino acids. V dropped 5 bases and J dropped 7; count of bases not matched to a gene: 8. The germline V gene has CDR1 MNHNY and CDR2 SVGAGI (reference sequence).

This clone was found once. This rearrangement joins TRBV6-2 or TRBV6-3 to TRBJ2-2, with TRBD1 identical over 8 bases. Germline V gene sequence: CDR1 MNHEY, CDR2 SVGEGT. This CDR3 contains 17 residues. J gave up 4 bases and V 6 bases, and 13 bases lay outside the gene matches. CDR3 amino acids: CASSPTPGTGSTGELFF. DNA of the CDR3: TGTGCCAGCAGCCCTACCCCCGGGACAGGCTCCACCGGGGAGCTGTTTTTT.

V gene TRBV24-1 combines with J gene TRBJ2-5; the match to TRBD1 covers 8 bases. This CDR3 is built from 15 residues. V trimming: 0 bases; J trimming: 3 bases; junction bases outside the gene matches: 2. Germline CDR1 is KGHDR and CDR2 is SFDVKD. The CDR3 spells CATSDLGTGEETQYF. DNA of the CDR3: TGTGCCACCAGTGATTTGGGGACAGGAGAAGAGACCCAGTACTTC.